Listed here are 8 T cell receptor beta chains from one sample, sequenced in a study of HIV-infected patients and healthy controls. TCRdb re-analysed the 5' RACE reads in MiXCR, keeping a single row per CDR3 protein. The sample lists under 70,000 distinct CDR3 sequences; about a fifth were seen once. Material for sequencing was CD4+ T cells from blood. Receptors were obtained from a human donor in good health.

This chain uses TRBV6-2 or TRBV6-3 with TRBJ2-3, with 7 positions matching TRBD1. The CDR3 consists of 14 residues. Germline loops: CDR1 MNHEY, CDR2 SVGEGT. V dropped 4 bases and J dropped 2; count of bases not matched to a gene: 3. CDR3 DNA sequence: TGTGCCAGCAGTTTGGGACAGCTCACAGATACGCAGTATTTT. Its protein is CASSLGQLTDTQYF.

The chain has TRBV24-1 and TRBJ2-1, with TRBD2 identical over 8 bases. CDR1 is KGHDR, CDR2 SFDVKD, per germline. This CDR3 contains 14 residues. V lost 5 bases to trimming and J lost 4 bases; unmatched junction nucleotides: 3. The CDR3 sequence is CATSAGGRYNEQFF. The CDR3 DNA follows: TGTGCCACCAGTGCTGGCGGGAGGTACAATGAGCAGTTCTTC.

CDR3 DNA: TGCAGTGCTAGAACCGGACAGTCTAACTATGGCTACACCTTC. This translates into CSARTGQSNYGYTF. This chain uses TRBV20-1 with TRBJ1-2, with a weak D call TRBD1 (6 bases). Trimming removed 2 bases at V and 0 bases at J, with 10 bases between. The CDR3 has 14 residues. Germline CDR1 reads DFQATT; CDR2 reads SNEGSKA (reference sequence).

This clonotype showed up just a few times. The rearrangement links TRBV19 to TRBJ2-1, with D uncertain. Germline V CDR1 and CDR2: LNHDA, SQIVND (reference sequence). V gave up 6 bases and J gave up 0 bases, with 12 bases separating them. The CDR3 is 15 amino acids. The CDR3 DNA reads as TGTGCCAGTAGACCCTCTTATAACTCCTACAATGAGCAGTTCTTC. This codes for CASRPSYNSYNEQFF.

The chain joins TRBV5-5 to TRBJ2-7, with D possibly being TRBD2 (5 bases). Between the trimmed V and J ends, which lost 2 bases and 3 bases, there was a span of 9 bases. The germline gives CDR1 SGHKS, CDR2 YYEKEE (reference sequence). This CDR3 has 13 residues. The CDR3 is CASSFSGSYEQYF. CDR3 bases: TGTGCCAGCAGCTTCTCTGGGAGCTACGAGCAGTACTTC.

V usage is TRBV4-1 and J usage is TRBJ2-1; D may be TRBD2 (5 bases). CDR3 length: 13 amino acids. Germline loops: CDR1 MGHRA, CDR2 YSYEKL. V was pared by 1 base and J by 11 bases, with 12 bases between. The DNA for the CDR3 is TGCGCCAGCAGCCAAGTCGTCGGGGAGAAGCAGTTCTTC. Translated: CASSQVVGEKQFF.

This clonotype was seen more than once but under ten times. V usage is TRBV18 and J usage is TRBJ1-2; 7 nucleotides align to TRBD1. Germline lookup yields CDR1 KGHSH and CDR2 LQKENI. The V and J ends lost 3 bases and 4 bases, in that order; junction bases with no gene match: 5. This CDR3 is 14 amino acids long. The CDR3 is CASSPEGAGYGYTF. The DNA for the CDR3 is TGTGCCAGCTCACCTGAGGGGGCCGGCTATGGCTACACCTTC.

This clonotype showed up just a few times. The genes are TRBV2 and TRBJ2-7; 12 bases align to TRBD1. V was pared by 3 bases and J by 7 bases, with 4 bases of the junction left unmatched. The CDR3 is 14 amino acids. Germline CDR1 reads SNHLY; CDR2 reads FYNNEI. The CDR3 bases are TGTGCCAGCAGTGAGGGACAGGGGGCGAGGGAGCAGTACTTC. It specifies CASSEGQGAREQYF.